The T cell receptor (beta chain) under discussion was sequenced for a study of cytomegalovirus exposure and HLA in healthy donors. V shed 2 bases and J 3 bases; nucleotides not matched to a gene: 6. Looked up from germline, CDR1 is LNHDA and CDR2 is SQIVND (reference sequence). CDR3 length equals 16 residues. With 60 Vbeta and 13 Jbeta primers, the PCR was carried out. Assay: immunoSEQ multiplex PCR; the TCRdb copy retains only in-frame clones and omits some. The sample table includes approximately 130,000 clones. Comments on this clone: What it recognizes is unknown.

Findings and caveats of the study: Across donors, sequencing depth was assumed by presence/absence analyses to be roughly uniform. Cytomegalovirus-associated status was assigned to 164 TCR beta chains.

Sequenced sample: PBMCs. The source is a woman aged 60-75 years in good health and CMV-seronegative. This sequence joins TRBV19 and TRBJ2-3; 9 bases are a match to TRBD2. In nucleotides, the CDR3 is TGTGCCAGTAGTATATTCCCTAGCGGGGAGACAGATACGCAGTATTTT. It codes for CASSIFPSGETDTQYF.